Here is one TCR beta chain with its context. This clone was counted once. Its antigen remains undetermined. There are no base qualities to consult, and no much larger clone falls within one base. Library generation was performed with the immunoSEQ multiplex PCR assay. For the multiplex PCR, a mixture combining 60 forward primers for TCR Vbeta segments and 13 reverse primers for TCR Jbeta segments was used. A multiplex PCR assay on genomic DNA amplified the CDR3 region of rearranged TCR beta genes. On the Illumina HiSeq System, the amplified TCR beta libraries were sequenced as 87-base-pair reads. In the authors' own workflow: A later analysis counted approximately 84 million unique TCR beta chains across the 640 or so repertoires, and roughly 11 million of these chains were shared by at least two donors. A nearest-neighbor algorithm error-corrected the raw reads and collapsed the reads into unique sequences, merging closely related sequences to remove PCR and sequencing errors. Alignment of CDR3 sequences to IMGT reference sequences was used to assign V, D and J gene segments. For a sequence to be retained, at least a six-nucleotide match to both a V gene segment and a J gene segment was required. A rearrangement was called productive if the CDR3 had no stop codons and remained in frame with V and J, and every other rearrangement was called non-productive. CDR3 was defined by IMGT convention, running from the second conserved V-encoded cysteine to the conserved J-encoded phenylalanine. The earlier analysis of some 540 of the donors excluded any sequence lacking an unambiguous match to a single V gene segment. An earlier analysis of 587 of the donors called V segments functional above 56.7% productive rearrangements and segregating when the between-donor standard deviation exceeded 5%. A statistical classification framework was built for diagnosing cytomegalovirus status from the catalog of TCR beta chain sequences. V and J gene assignment, in a later analysis, came from comparing TCR nucleotide sequences with IMGT/GENE-DB human TR gene sequences. Using the TCRdist pipeline, a later analysis assigned CDR3 sequences along with most-parsimonious VDJ recombination scenarios. A later analysis defined each TCR beta chain by its CDR3 amino acid sequence plus V-gene family, and excluded reads lacking a unique V-gene family. To address suspected cross-contamination and a sequencing artifact, a later analysis removed 450 to 700 highly shared, low-generation-probability nucleotide sequences. For each public chain, a later analysis derived a clonal expansion index from normalized ranks of inferred template counts within each repertoire. Generation probabilities in a later analysis came from a VDJ recombination model fitted to out-of-frame rearrangements, and those results were checked against IGoR. A later analysis scored TCR-TCR, TCR-HLA and TCR-CMV co-occurrence with hypergeometric tests, applying a repertoire-size bias correction to TCR pairs. False discovery rates were estimated in a later analysis by permuting HLA or CMV assignments 20 times. In a later analysis, co-occurring TCRs were grouped with DBSCAN, and TCRdist sequence similarity was added when clustering was performed within HLA-allele-positive subsets. Co-occurrence clustering excluded repertoires with fewer than 30,000 or more than 120,000 public chains, plus five with anomalous nucleotide sharing. The clones in this table, taken by TCRdb from immuneACCESS, are in-frame only. Not every clone is retained; where verified, under half of the shortfall comes from an unresolved V gene, and the cause of the rest is unknown. That table is the source of V, J and clone size, and D and trimming were worked out from the DNA. For this sample there are about 120,000 clones; roughly four fifths appear just once. Of the sample, under 3% falls within the top ten clones.

The sample originates from a study of cytomegalovirus exposure and HLA in healthy donors (dated by TCRdb to about 2017). Notes on the research overall: According to an earlier analysis of a few hundred of the donors, about 170 million T cells yielded 117 million unique TCR beta sequences and 276 Gb of sequence data. The study was designed to test whether signatures of past pathogen exposure could be identified by cataloging public T cell receptors. To predict cytomegalovirus infection status, the study combined high-throughput TCR immunosequencing, statistical association of individual TCRs with disease status, and machine learning. The number of donors typed differed by locus, with roughly 629-640 for A, B, C, DRB1 and DQB1, 522 for DQA1, some 570 for DPA1, and 450 to 480 for DPB1. The genetic ancestry cluster associated with self-reported Caucasian donors included about 81% of the 398 genotyped donors. Roughly 300 gigabases of sequencing data and approximately 85 million unique TCR sequences were included in an early release covering around 600 HLA-typed donors. Donor age, sex, ethnicity and CMV serostatus were compiled together with the repertoire data. The later analysis used no new phenotypic data to find candidate immune exposures, relying instead on TCR beta sequences and their occurrence across donors. To decide whether each TCR beta V gene segment behaved as functional or pseudogenic, an earlier analysis of some 600 of the donors relied on high-throughput TCR beta sequencing. Using immunosequencing, the study profiled T cell repertoires from 666 subjects and related those repertoires to cytomegalovirus serostatus. On average, about 200,000 unique TCR beta nucleotide sequences were sequenced per donor among more than 350 genotyped donors of the cohort, with approximately 18% of those sequences being non-productive. All discovery cohort repertoires had been generated on a single sequencing platform. Along with the roughly 670-subject first cohort, a separate validation cohort of some 130 different subjects was used. A later analysis re-examined previously published TCR beta repertoires from over 500 donors and added high-resolution HLA genotyping to investigate patterns of TCR occurrence. Class I and class II HLA loci were covered by the typing at four-digit resolution. Because of strong linkage in the cohort, 5 or 6 DR-DQ haplotypes were treated as single units for association and clustering. A later genetic analysis used genome-wide SNP genotypes for about 60% of the roughly 670 donors, treating that subset as a discovery cohort. Beyond this particular receptor, the publication reports: In a later analysis, the rate of TCR association differed among HLA loci, with DRB1 alleles having the most associated TCRs and HLA-C alleles having the fewest. A cluster of highly shared sequence variants was judged likely to be a technical artifact of the sequencing pipeline. Most CMV-associated TCR beta chains appeared to be HLA-restricted in a later analysis, and the HLA associations seemed to be driven largely by CMV exposure. A later analysis associated 16,951 TCR beta sequences with specific HLA alleles at a false discovery rate of 0.05. Several of the top co-occurrence clusters appeared to be linked to parvovirus B19, influenza, CMV and Epstein-Barr virus, according to a later analysis. Presence/absence analyses assumed roughly uniform sequencing depth across donors, an assumption that may not hold. Only TCR beta chains were sequenced in this cohort, and the absence of alpha or paired-chain data limited detectable features. Correlated functional status among segregating V segments might reflect linkage disequilibrium, but an unknown experimental factor could not be ruled out. In a later analysis, HLA-associated TCR beta chains were found to be more clonally expanded and to have lower generation probabilities than equally common non-associated chains. In vitro tests confirmed that three of the cytomegalovirus-associated TCR beta chains recognize cytomegalovirus antigens. While some public TCRs were present in many individuals, most TCR sequences turned up only very rarely across donors. When HLA alleles, especially DR and DQ, strongly co-occurred, TCR associations were difficult to assign to individual alleles. Over 15 rarely observed V segments, including chromosome 9 orphons, were excluded from the earlier analysis of a few hundred of the donors because counts were too low. The classifier was reported to diagnose cytomegalovirus status with high specificity and sensitivity in both the original and validation cohorts. Because HLA typing was unavailable for some donors at each locus, only the typed subset was used in association tests. A further reported finding was that TCR beta sequences accurately predicted the HLA-A and HLA-B alleles for most subjects in the first cohort. In an earlier analysis of 450 to 750 of the donors, most TCR beta V segments appeared in productive rearrangements about 87% or about 30% of the time, broadly matching IMGT annotations. Immune exposure information for the cohort was limited to CMV serostatus. According to the authors, the approach could potentially be generalized to other disease states and immunological phenotypes. The study gave a list of 150 to 200 TCR beta chains associated with cytomegalovirus. A later genetic analysis reported fewer N-insertions in productive TCRs among donors in an Asian-associated ancestry cluster than the roughly 720-donor mean. An association between a missense DCLRE1C variant and V-gene and J-gene trimming of TCR beta chains was found in a later genetic analysis and replicated in an independent cohort.

The cohort was made up of 666 healthy bone marrow donors. At the time of sampling, every cohort member was nominally healthy, though immune exposures that went unrecorded were likely present. The donor was CMV seropositive and was included in the group of about 290 seropositive cohort members. A peripheral blood sample was collected from each donor, and TCR beta sequencing was performed on peripheral blood mononuclear cells. The Qiagen DNeasy Blood Extraction Kit was used to extract genomic DNA from the blood cell samples. What was sequenced was PBMCs. This receptor was obtained from a woman in her 40s in good health and CMV-seropositive.

The encoded CDR3 is CATSRASAGELFF. The bases read TGTGCCACCAGCAGAGCCAGCGCCGGGGAGCTGTTTTTT. The chain links TRBV15 with TRBJ2-2, with an unclear D gene assignment. CDR1 and CDR2, per the germline V gene (reference sequence), are LNHNV and YYDKDF. V is clipped by 1 base and J by 6 bases, and the sequence between their germline boundaries is 6 bases long. Spanning cysteine to phenylalanine, the CDR3 consists of 13 amino acids. Only CDR3 DNA is held: 39 bases, read in frame from base 1.